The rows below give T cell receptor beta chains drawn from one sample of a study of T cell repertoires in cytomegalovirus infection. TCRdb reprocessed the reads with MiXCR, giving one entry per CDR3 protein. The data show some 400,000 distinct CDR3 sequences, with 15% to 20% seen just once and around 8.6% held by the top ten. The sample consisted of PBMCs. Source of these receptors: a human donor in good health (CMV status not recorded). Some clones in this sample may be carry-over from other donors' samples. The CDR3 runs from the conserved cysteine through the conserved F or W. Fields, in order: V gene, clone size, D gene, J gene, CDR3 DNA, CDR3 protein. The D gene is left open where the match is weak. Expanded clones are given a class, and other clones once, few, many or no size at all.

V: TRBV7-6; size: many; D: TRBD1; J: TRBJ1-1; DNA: TGTGCCAGCAGCCCTAGGACAGGAACCATGAACACTGAAGCTTTCTTT; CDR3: CASSPRTGTMNTEAFF
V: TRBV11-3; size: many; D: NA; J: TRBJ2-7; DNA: TGTGCCAGCAGCTTTCGGGGAAAGGGGTACGAGCAGTACTTC; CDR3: CASSFRGKGYEQYF
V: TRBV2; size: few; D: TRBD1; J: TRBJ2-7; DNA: TGTGCCAGCACTGCAATAGGGGCTGGGACAGGGTATAACGAGCAGTACTTC; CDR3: CASTAIGAGTGYNEQYF
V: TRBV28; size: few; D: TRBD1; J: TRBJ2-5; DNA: TGTGCCAGCAGGCCACAGGGGCTCCAAGAGACCCAGTACTTC; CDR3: CASRPQGLQETQYF
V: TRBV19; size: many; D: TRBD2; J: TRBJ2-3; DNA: TGTGCCAGTACCTCCTCAGTCGGGACTAGATACACAGATACGCAGTATTTT; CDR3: CASTSSVGTRYTDTQYF
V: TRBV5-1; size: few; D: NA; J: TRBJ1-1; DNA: TGCGCCAGCAGCTTGGACAGTCTTTTTGAAGCTTTCTTT; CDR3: CASSLDSLFEAFF
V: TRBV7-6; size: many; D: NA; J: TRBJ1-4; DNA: TGTGCCAGCAGCCCGGACGGTAGGAGTGAAAAACTGTTTTTT; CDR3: CASSPDGRSEKLFF
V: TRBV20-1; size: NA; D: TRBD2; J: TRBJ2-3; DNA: TGCAGTGCTAGAGAACTAGCGGTCACAGATACGCAGTATTTT; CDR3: CSARELAVTDTQYF
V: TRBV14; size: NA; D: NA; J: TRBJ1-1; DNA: TGTGCCAGCAGCCAAGATATTGGACAGTACACTGAAGCTTTCTTT; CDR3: CASSQDIGQYTEAFF
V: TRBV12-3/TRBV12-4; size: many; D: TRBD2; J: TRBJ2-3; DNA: TGTGCCAGCAGCCCGTGGGGCAGCGGGGGCGCAGATACGCAGTATTTT; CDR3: CASSPWGSGGADTQYF
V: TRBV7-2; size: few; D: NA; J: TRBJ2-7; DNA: TGTGCCAGCAGCTTAGCACGAACCGGGGCCTACTACGAGCAGTACTTC; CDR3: CASSLARTGAYYEQYF
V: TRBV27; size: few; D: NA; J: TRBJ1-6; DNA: TGTGCCAGCAGTTTCCTTCCTAATTCACCCCTCCACTTT; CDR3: CASSFLPNSPLHF
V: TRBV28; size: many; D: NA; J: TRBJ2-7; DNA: TGTGCCAGCAGTCTCGAGTCAGTCTACGAGCAGTACTTC; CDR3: CASSLESVYEQYF
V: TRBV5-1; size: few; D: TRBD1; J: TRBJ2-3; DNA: TGCGCCAGTGAACCGGGACAGATCACAGATACGCAGTATTTT; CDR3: CASEPGQITDTQYF
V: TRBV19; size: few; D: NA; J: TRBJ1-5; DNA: TGTGCCAGTGCACCGGGTTATAGCAATCAGCCCCAGCATTTT; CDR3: CASAPGYSNQPQHF
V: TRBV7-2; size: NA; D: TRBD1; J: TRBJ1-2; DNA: TGTGCCAGCAGCTTAGGTCCGGGACAGCGGAACTATGGCTACACCTTC; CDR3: CASSLGPGQRNYGYTF
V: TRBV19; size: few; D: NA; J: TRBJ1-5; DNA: TGTGCCAGTAGTATATGGGGGGCAGGTCAGCCCCAGCATTTT; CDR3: CASSIWGAGQPQHF
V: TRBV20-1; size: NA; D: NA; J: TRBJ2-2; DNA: TGCAGTGCTATTAACAGGGTTGGGACCGGGGAGCTGTTTTTT; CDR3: CSAINRVGTGELFF
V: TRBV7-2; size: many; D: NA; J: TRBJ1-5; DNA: TGTGCCAGCAGCCGGGCCCCATTTACCTTGGGAACCAATCAGCCCCAGCATTTT; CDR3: CASSRAPFTLGTNQPQHF
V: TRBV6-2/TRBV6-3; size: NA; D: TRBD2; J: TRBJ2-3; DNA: TGTGCCAGCAGTTATGGGACTAGCTCAGATACGCAGTATTTT; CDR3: CASSYGTSSDTQYF
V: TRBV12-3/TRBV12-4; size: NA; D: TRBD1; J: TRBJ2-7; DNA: TGTGCCAGCAGTGACAGGGCTTACGAGCAGTACTTC; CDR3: CASSDRAYEQYF
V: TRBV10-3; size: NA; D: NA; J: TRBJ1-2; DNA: TGTGCCATCAGTGAGAACCCCATAAACTATGGCTACACCTTC; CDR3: CAISENPINYGYTF
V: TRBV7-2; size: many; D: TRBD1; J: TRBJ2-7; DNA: TGTGCCAGCAGTTCTACCGGGACAGGGGACGACGAGCAGTACTTC; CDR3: CASSSTGTGDDEQYF
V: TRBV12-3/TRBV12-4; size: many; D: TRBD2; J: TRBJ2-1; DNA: TGTGCCAGCAGCCCTAGCGGGGGCTACAATGAGCAGTTCTTC; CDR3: CASSPSGGYNEQFF
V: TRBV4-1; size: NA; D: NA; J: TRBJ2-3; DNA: TGCGCCAGCAGCCAAAAAGGGGCCGGTGAGGGGAGACCAGATACGCAGTATTTT; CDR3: CASSQKGAGEGRPDTQYF
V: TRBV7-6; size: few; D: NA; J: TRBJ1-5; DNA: TGTGCCAGCAGCGGACACAATCAGCCCCAGCATTTT; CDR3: CASSGHNQPQHF
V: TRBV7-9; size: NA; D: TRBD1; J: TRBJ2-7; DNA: TGTGCCAGCAGCGATGGTGGACAGGGTTCCGAGCAGTACTTC; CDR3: CASSDGGQGSEQYF
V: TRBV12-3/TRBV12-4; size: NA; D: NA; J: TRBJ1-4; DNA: TGTGCCAGCGGAGTAACAACTAATGAAAAACTGTTTTTT; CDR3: CASGVTTNEKLFF
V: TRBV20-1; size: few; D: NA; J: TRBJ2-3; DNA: TGCAGTGCTAGGTCCCGTCGACAGACGAAGGATGGTACGCAGTATTTT; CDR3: CSARSRRQTKDGTQYF
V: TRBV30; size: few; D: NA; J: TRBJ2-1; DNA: TGTGCCTGGAGCGGCGGCTACAATGAGCAGTTCTTC; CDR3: CAWSGGYNEQFF
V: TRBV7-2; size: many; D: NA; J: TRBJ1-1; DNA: TGTGCCAGCAGCCTGGGAAAGGGGAACACTGAAGCTTTCTTT; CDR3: CASSLGKGNTEAFF
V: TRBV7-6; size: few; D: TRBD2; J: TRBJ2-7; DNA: TGTGCCAGCACCCGTGACCCGACTAGCGGAGCCTACGAGCAGTACTTC; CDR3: CASTRDPTSGAYEQYF
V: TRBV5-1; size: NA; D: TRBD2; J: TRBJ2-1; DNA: TGCGCCAGCAGACGTAGCGGGGCTAACTACAATGAGCAGTTCTTC; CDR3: CASRRSGANYNEQFF
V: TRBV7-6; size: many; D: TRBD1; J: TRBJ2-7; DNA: TGTGCCAGCAGCTTAGCGCATCGAACAGGGGGCGCGGCAGGGTACGAGCAGTACTTC; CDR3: CASSLAHRTGGAAGYEQYF
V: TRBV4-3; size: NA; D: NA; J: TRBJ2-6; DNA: TGCGCCAGCAGCCAAGGAGGAGGCGTCCTGACTTTC; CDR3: CASSQGGGVLTF
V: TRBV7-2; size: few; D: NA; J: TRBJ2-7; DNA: TGTGCCAGCAACTACTACGAGCAGTACTTC; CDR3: CASNYYEQYF
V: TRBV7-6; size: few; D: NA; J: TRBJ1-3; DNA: TGTGCCAGCAGCCCCGGGGCAGAAAACACCATATATTTT; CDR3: CASSPGAENTIYF
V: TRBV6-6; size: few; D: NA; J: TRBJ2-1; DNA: TGTGCCAGCAAACCGGTGGAAGGACCAGGAGGGGAGCAGTTCTTC; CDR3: CASKPVEGPGGEQFF
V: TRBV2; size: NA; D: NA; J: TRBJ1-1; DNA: TGTGCCAGCTCTTACAGTTGGACTGAAGCTTTCTTT; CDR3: CASSYSWTEAFF
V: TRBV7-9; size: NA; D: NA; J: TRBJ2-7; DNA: TGTGCCAGCAGGGGACCTTACGAGCAGTACTTC; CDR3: CASRGPYEQYF
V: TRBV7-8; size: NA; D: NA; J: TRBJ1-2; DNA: TGTGCCAGCAGCTTAGTTAGCGCTAACTATGGCTACACCTTC; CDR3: CASSLVSANYGYTF
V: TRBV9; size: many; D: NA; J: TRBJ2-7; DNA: TGTGCCAGCAGCGGGACGGGGTCCTACGAGCAGTACTTC; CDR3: CASSGTGSYEQYF
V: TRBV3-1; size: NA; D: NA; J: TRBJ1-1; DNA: TGTGCCAGCGGCCAAGAGTCTGAAGCTTTCTTT; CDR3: CASGQESEAFF
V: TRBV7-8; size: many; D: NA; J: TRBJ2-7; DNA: TGTGCCAGCAGCGGACGGGATGTCAGATACTACGAGCAGTACTTC; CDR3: CASSGRDVRYYEQYF
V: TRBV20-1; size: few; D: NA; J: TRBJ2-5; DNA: TGCAGTGCTAGATGGCGGGGTGAAGAGACCCAGTACTTC; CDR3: CSARWRGEETQYF
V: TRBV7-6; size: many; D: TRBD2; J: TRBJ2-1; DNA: TGTGCCAGCAGCTTATCATGGACTAGCGGCCCTATGTATGAGCAGTTCTTC; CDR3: CASSLSWTSGPMYEQFF
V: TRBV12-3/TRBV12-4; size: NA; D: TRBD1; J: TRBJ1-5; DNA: TGTGCCAGCAGACAACAGGGGGCTGAGCAGCCCCAGCATTTT; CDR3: CASRQQGAEQPQHF
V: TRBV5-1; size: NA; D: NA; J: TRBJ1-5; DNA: TGCGCCAGCAGCCCCGGTTGGGGTGAAGGTCAGCCCCAGCATTTT; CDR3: CASSPGWGEGQPQHF
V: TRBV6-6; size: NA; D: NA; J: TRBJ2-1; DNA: TGTGCCAGCAGTTACTTAGAGGATGAGCAGTTCTTC; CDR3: CASSYLEDEQFF
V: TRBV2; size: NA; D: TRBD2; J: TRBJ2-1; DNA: TGTGCCACCAAAGGGACTAGCGGTTACAATGAGCAGTTCTTC; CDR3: CATKGTSGYNEQFF
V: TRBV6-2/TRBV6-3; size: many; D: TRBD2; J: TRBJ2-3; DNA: TGTGCCAGCAGATGGACTAGCAGAGATACGCAGTATTTT; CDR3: CASRWTSRDTQYF
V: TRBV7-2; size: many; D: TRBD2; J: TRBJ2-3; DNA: TGTGCCAGCAGCCTGGGGGGGAGAAGCACAGATACGCAGTATTTT; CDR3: CASSLGGRSTDTQYF
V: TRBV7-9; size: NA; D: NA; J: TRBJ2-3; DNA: TGTGCCAGCAGCTTATGGTTGTCTTACACAGATACGCAGTATTTT; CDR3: CASSLWLSYTDTQYF
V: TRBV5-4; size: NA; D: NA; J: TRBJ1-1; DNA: TGTGCCAGCAGCTTCGCAGGGATGAACACTGAAGCTTTCTTT; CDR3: CASSFAGMNTEAFF
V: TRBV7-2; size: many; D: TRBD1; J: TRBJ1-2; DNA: TGTGCCAGCAGCTCGGGACAGTTCTATGGCTACACCTTC; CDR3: CASSSGQFYGYTF
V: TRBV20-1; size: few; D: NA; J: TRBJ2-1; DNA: TGCAGTCCCAGGGCTGGGACCTACAATGAGCAGTTCTTC; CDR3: CSPRAGTYNEQFF
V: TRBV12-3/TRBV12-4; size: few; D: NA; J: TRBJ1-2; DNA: TGTGCCAGCAGTTTAAAGAAGCGGTATGGCTACACCTTC; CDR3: CASSLKKRYGYTF
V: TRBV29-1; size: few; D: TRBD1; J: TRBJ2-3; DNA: TGCAGCGTTGATAGACAGGGGGATACGCAGTATTTT; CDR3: CSVDRQGDTQYF
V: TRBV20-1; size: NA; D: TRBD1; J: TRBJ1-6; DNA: TGCAGTGCTAGAGATAGAAGGACAGGGGTTTCACCCCTCCACTTT; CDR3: CSARDRRTGVSPLHF